Below are 8 T cell receptor beta chains sequenced from a single sample in a study of blood T cell repertoires in COVID-19. Method: immunoSEQ multiplex PCR; TCRdb's copy keeps in-frame clones and lacks some. The sample carries 190,000 or so clones, about 85% recorded once. What was sequenced was peripheral blood. Source of these receptors: a woman older than 75 with acute or convalescent COVID-19.

This chain joins TRBV6-6 and TRBJ1-6, with a possible D match to TRBD1 (5 bases). CDR3 size: 16 residues. Germline V gene lookup returns CDR1 MNHNY and CDR2 SVGAGI (reference sequence). Trimming cost V 2 bases and J 0 bases, with 8 bases left between them. The CDR3 here is CASSYDSNSYNSPLHF. As DNA, the CDR3 is TGTGCCAGCAGTTACGACAGCAACTCCTATAATTCACCCCTCCACTTT.

The chain is built from TRBV6-2 or TRBV6-3 and TRBJ2-3; a possible D gene is TRBD2 (5 bases). This CDR3 has 18 residues. From germline, CDR1 is MNHEY and CDR2 SVGEGT. Trimming left V 2 bases short and J 8 bases short, with 26 bases between. This chain's CDR3 is CASSYTAHSSGSFGTQYF. DNA of the CDR3: TGTGCCAGCAGTTACACGGCCCACTCGTCGGGGAGTTTTGGTACGCAGTATTTT.

The V gene is TRBV11-2, the J gene TRBJ1-5, with D uncertain. V gave up 4 bases and J gave up 6 bases, with 10 bases separating them. Germline V gene data show CDR1 as SGHAT and CDR2 as FQNNGV. There are 13 residues in the CDR3. CDR3 sequence: CASSSTRSQPQHF. In nucleotides, the CDR3 is TGTGCCAGCAGCTCAACAAGGAGTCAGCCCCAGCATTTT. Drawing the rest from reference TRBV11-2 and TRBJ1-5, the complete variable domain is EAGVAQSPRYKIIEKRQSVAFWCNPISGHATLYWYQQILGQGPKLLIQFQNNGVVDDSQLPKDRFSAERLKGVDSTLKIQPAKLEDSAVYLCASSSTRSQPQHFGDGTRLSIL.

The V call is TRBV11-2, the J call TRBJ1-4; TRBD1 agrees at 9 bases. The germline gives CDR1 SGHAT, CDR2 FQNNGV. This CDR3 has 15 amino acids. The trim removed 6 bases at V and 7 bases at J, leaving 9 bases unmatched. The CDR3 DNA reads TGTGCCAGCAGTGCCCAGCCGGGACAGGGTGAAAAACTGTTTTTT. Amino acids: CASSAQPGQGEKLFF.

The CDR3 sequence is CASSSSQPGNTIYF. The DNA of the CDR3 is TGTGCCAGTAGTTCATCACAGCCTGGAAACACCATATATTTT. This chain links TRBV19 with TRBJ1-3; D is unclear. Per germline, CDR1 LNHDA and CDR2 SQIVND (reference sequence). The V end lost 5 bases, the J end lost 2 bases, and 10 bases lay between the germline ends. This CDR3 region has 14 residues.

The chain couples TRBV7-2 to TRBJ2-3; D is unresolved. Germline lookup yields CDR1 SGHTA and CDR2 FQGNSA. The CDR3 spans 12 residues. Trimming left V 5 bases short and J 2 bases short, with 5 bases between. The CDR3 bases are TGTGCCAGCAGCCCTTTCACAGATACGCAGTATTTT. Amino acid sequence: CASSPFTDTQYF.

The chain carries TRBV27 and TRBJ2-1; 11 nucleotides match TRBD2. Trimming cost V 5 bases and J 0 bases; bases outside gene matches: 9. The CDR3 is 18 amino acids. Per germline, CDR1 MNHEY and CDR2 SMNVEV (reference sequence). This CDR3 reads CASSPGLAGQSSYNEQFF. DNA for the CDR3: TGTGCCAGCAGTCCTGGACTAGCGGGCCAGAGCTCCTACAATGAGCAGTTCTTC.

This clone was recorded only once. Other DNA variants within this sample encode the same CDR3. The chain joins TRBV5-1 to TRBJ1-2; D not resolved. CDR3 length equals 13 residues. V lost 1 base, J lost 1 base, and 5 bases lay in between. Germline CDR1 is SGHRS and CDR2 is YFSETQ. Here the CDR3 DNA reads TGCGCCAGCAGCTTGACTGATAACTATGGCTACACCTTC. Amino acid sequence: CASSLTDNYGYTF.